This T cell receptor (beta chain) was sequenced during a study of blood T cells in healthy people across ages. Study-wide results and limits: Not knowing donor CMV status may have confounded expanded clonotype changes. Significant beta diversity loss was already apparent by age approximately 40, declining roughly linearly.

CDR3 size: 16 residues. In germline, CDR1 is SGHRS, CDR2 YFSETQ. V dropped 4 bases and J dropped 0 bases, with 14 bases sitting between them. About this clonotype: No antigen is known for it.

With a J-beta primer mix and a sample-barcoded 5' primer, a second PCR ran about 6 to 11 cycles. Every individual sample yielded 3 million or more paired-end reads (each containing CDR3). TCRdb ran MiXCR on the 5' RACE reads and lists one entry per CDR3 protein. Among more than 1,400,000 distinct CDR3 sequences listed, around 42% were seen once. This TCR came from a woman in her late teens or twenties in good health. This rearrangement joins TRBV5-1 to TRBJ2-4; D may correspond to TRBD1 or TRBD2 (5 bases each). Sequences were obtained from blood. The CDR3 loop is CASSPRVTGAKNIQYF. The CDR3 DNA reads TGCGCCAGCAGCCCGAGGGTAACAGGAGCCAAAAACATTCAGTACTTC.